This T cell receptor (beta chain) was observed in a study of cytomegalovirus exposure and HLA in healthy donors. Findings and caveats of the study: Altogether, about 160 TCR beta chains were recorded as cytomegalovirus-associated.

With 60 Vbeta and 13 Jbeta primers, the PCR was carried out. Sequencing was performed with immunoSEQ multiplex PCR; in TCRdb, only in-frame clones are kept and a portion is missing. The sample contains approximately 210,000 clones, about 76% of which appear only once. Germline assignment: CDR1 SGDLS and CDR2 YYNGEE. The CDR3 extends over 16 amino acids. Trimming cost V 3 bases and J 4 bases; bases outside gene matches: 9. Concerning this clone itself: Its target is not known.

The sequence derives from a male donor in good health and CMV-seropositive. The sequenced sample was PBMCs. V gene TRBV9 combines with J gene TRBJ2-2, with 7 bases lining up with TRBD1. For the CDR3, the DNA is TGTGCCAGCAGCGCCTCCGCAGGGGGTTTCACCGGGGAGCTGTTTTTT. Its protein product is CASSASAGGFTGELFF.